Listed below are T cell receptor beta chains from one sample, sequenced in a study of molecular identifiers for immune sequencing clone quantification. TCRdb redid the calling of the PCR reads with MiXCR, one entry per CDR3 protein. This table holds tens of thousands of distinct CDR3 sequences, about a sixth found once. Sequencing was performed on naive CD8+ T cells from blood, with Jurkat cell RNA spiked in. The receptors shown here come from a human donor in good health. Some libraries in this study had Jurkat cell RNA spiked in. Each CDR3 is given with its conserved first and last residue. The D gene is left open where the match is weak. Rows give clone size only sometimes, using once, few, many, or a class for an expanded clone.

clone_size cdr3_length d_call j_call v_call cdr3_aa cdr3_nt
many 15 - TRBJ1-6 TRBV9 CASSVGETNWSPLHF TGTGCCAGCAGCGTAGGTGAGACAAATTGGTCACCCCTCCACTTT
many 15 TRBD1 TRBJ2-7 TRBV27 CASSPGTGILYEQYF TGTGCCAGCAGTCCCGGGACAGGTATTCTCTACGAGCAGTACTTC
few 12 - TRBJ2-7 TRBV29-1 CSVASKNYEQYF TGCAGCGTTGCTTCAAAGAACTACGAGCAGTACTTC
- 15 - TRBJ1-3 TRBV2 CASTLGLFSGNTIYF TGTGCCAGCACGCTGGGCTTATTCTCTGGAAACACCATATATTTT
many 13 - TRBJ2-7 TRBV19 CASSLTETYEQYF TGTGCCAGTAGTTTAACAGAAACCTACGAGCAGTACTTC
- 15 - TRBJ1-2 TRBV19 CASSTGDAFLYGYTF TGTGCCAGTAGTACGGGGGACGCCTTCCTCTATGGCTACACCTTC
- 13 - TRBJ2-7 TRBV29-1 CSVVAIDGHEQYF TGCAGCGTCGTGGCAATCGATGGTCACGAGCAGTACTTC
many 16 TRBD2 TRBJ2-7 TRBV20-1 CSAPSVASGTTYEQYF TGCAGTGCCCCGTCCGTGGCTAGCGGGACTACCTACGAGCAGTACTTC
- 13 - TRBJ2-7 TRBV6-1 CASTPVVTYEQYF TGTGCCAGCACCCCCGTGGTTACCTACGAGCAGTACTTC
many 16 - TRBJ2-2 TRBV27 CASSLLHPGVIGELFF TGTGCCAGCAGTTTATTACATCCAGGGGTCATCGGGGAGCTGTTTTTT
many 14 TRBD2 TRBJ2-1 TRBV20-1 CSAKTGLSYNEQFF TGCAGTGCTAAGACGGGACTAAGCTACAATGAGCAGTTCTTC
many 17 TRBD1 TRBJ1-5 TRBV7-8 CASTPLGGQNSNQPQHF TGTGCCAGCACCCCCCTAGGGGGACAGAATAGCAATCAGCCCCAGCATTTT
many 16 TRBD2 TRBJ2-5 TRBV6-6 CASSKPPSGTQLDQYF TGTGCCAGCAGTAAACCACCTAGCGGGACCCAATTAGACCAGTACTTC
many 17 - TRBJ2-3 TRBV15 CATSRTTSGAPTDTQYF TGTGCCACCAGCAGAACTACATCGGGAGCTCCCACAGATACGCAGTATTTT
few 17 - TRBJ2-1 TRBV7-9 CASSFSIQISSYNEQFF TGTGCCAGCAGCTTTTCAATACAGATTAGCTCCTACAATGAGCAGTTCTTC
many 15 - TRBJ2-2 TRBV29-1 CSVEDRTSNTGELFF TGCAGCGTTGAAGACCGGACTTCGAACACCGGGGAGCTGTTTTTT
many 17 TRBD2 TRBJ2-6 TRBV5-4 CASSNSGSLSGANVLTF TGTGCCAGCAGCAATAGCGGGAGCCTCTCTGGGGCCAACGTCCTGACTTTC
many 15 TRBD1 TRBJ2-2 TRBV2 CASMWTGGTGGELFF TGTGCCAGCATGTGGACAGGAGGGACAGGCGGGGAGCTGTTTTTT
many 11 - TRBJ1-6 TRBV28 CASSRNSPLHF TGTGCCAGCAGCAGAAATTCACCCCTCCACTTT
many 17 - TRBJ2-3 TRBV6-5 CASSYLNTITGTDTQYF TGTGCCAGCAGTTACTTGAATACTATTACCGGCACAGATACGCAGTATTTT
few 15 - TRBJ2-5 TRBV7-2 CASSLPLGVWETQYF TGTGCCAGCAGCTTGCCGTTGGGGGTTTGGGAGACCCAGTACTTC
many 15 TRBD2 TRBJ2-5 TRBV6-2/TRBV6-3 CASSYRTSVQETQYF TGTGCCAGCAGTTACCGGACTAGCGTGCAAGAGACCCAGTACTTC
many 14 - TRBJ2-2 TRBV7-2 CASSLVSRNGELFF TGTGCCAGCAGCTTAGTTTCCAGAAACGGGGAGCTGTTTTTT
many 15 - TRBJ1-4 TRBV11-3 CASSPSPAINEKLFF TGTGCCAGCAGTCCATCCCCCGCCATTAATGAAAAACTGTTTTTT
many 11 - TRBJ2-1 TRBV11-3 CASSLGAEQFF TGTGCCAGCAGCTTAGGGGCTGAGCAGTTCTTC
many 18 TRBD1 TRBJ1-4 TRBV19 CASSIDWDREPTNEKLFF TGTGCCAGTAGTATAGATTGGGACAGGGAACCAACTAATGAAAAACTGTTTTTT
many 14 - TRBJ2-1 TRBV10-2 CASKADNTYNEQFF TGCGCCAGCAAAGCGGATAATACCTACAATGAGCAGTTCTTC
many 17 - TRBJ1-4 TRBV5-8 CASNLRGRGVPNEKLFF TGTGCCAGCAACCTTCGAGGTCGTGGGGTTCCTAATGAAAAACTGTTTTTT
many 14 TRBD2 TRBJ2-7 TRBV19 CASSGAGGSYEQYF TGTGCCAGTAGTGGAGCGGGGGGCTCCTACGAGCAGTACTTC
many 15 TRBD2 TRBJ2-1 TRBV6-4 CASKAGGPWDNEQFF TGTGCCAGCAAAGCGGGAGGGCCATGGGACAATGAGCAGTTCTTC
many 13 - TRBJ2-7 TRBV7-2 CASSLGDPYEQYF TGTGCCAGCAGCTTAGGGGACCCTTACGAGCAGTACTTC
many 12 TRBD1 TRBJ2-7 TRBV7-9 CASSATQGARSF TGTGCCAGCAGCGCGACACAGGGGGCAAGGAGCTTC
many 14 - TRBJ2-7 TRBV19 CASRARGAAYEQYF TGTGCCAGTAGGGCCCGGGGGGCAGCCTACGAGCAGTACTTC